Listed below are T cell receptor beta chains from one sample, sequenced in a study of CD8+CD57+ T cells in acquired aplastic anemia. TCRdb analysed the reads with MiXCR anew, one entry per CDR3 protein. The table has roughly 93,000 distinct CDR3 sequences, around 62% seen once. Sequencing was carried out using sorted CD4+, CD8+, or CD8+CD57+ T cells (not recorded which) from PBMCs. Source of these receptors: a human donor with aplastic anemia. Each CDR3 is given with its conserved first and last residue. D genes are given only for firm matches. Clone sizes are given selectively: once, few, many, or a class where the clone is expanded.

clone_size	v_call	d_call	j_call	cdr3_nt	cdr3_aa
once	TRBV7-2	NA	TRBJ1-1	TGTGCCAGCAGCTTGCGCACGAACACTGAAGCTTTCTTT	CASSLRTNTEAFF
NA	TRBV29-1	NA	TRBJ1-2	TGCAGCGTTCGCCACAGACAGAACTATGGCTACACCTTC	CSVRHRQNYGYTF
NA	TRBV7-9	NA	TRBJ2-7	TGTGCCAGCAGCTTAGGCGGAGTCCACGAGCAGTACTTC	CASSLGGVHEQYF
NA	TRBV25-1	TRBD1	TRBJ1-5	TGTGCCAGCAGTGAACGGTACGGGACAGGGAGTCAGCCCCAGCATTTT	CASSERYGTGSQPQHF
NA	TRBV14	NA	TRBJ1-2	TGTGCCAGCAGCCAAGAGCCGGGGTATGGCTACACCTTC	CASSQEPGYGYTF
NA	TRBV2	TRBD1	TRBJ2-7	TGTGCCACCGGTGTAGGGGGCCCCTACGAGCAGTACTTC	CATGVGGPYEQYF
NA	TRBV24-1	NA	TRBJ2-3	TGTGCCACCGGTAGTGCGGGCACAGATACGCAGTATTTT	CATGSAGTDTQYF
few	TRBV15	NA	TRBJ1-2	TGTGCCACCAGCAGTGGGGGAGGGAACTATGGCTACACCTTC	CATSSGGGNYGYTF
many	TRBV10-3	NA	TRBJ1-2	TGTGCCATCAGTGAGCCACAGGGAGTAGTGGGTGGCTACACCTTC	CAISEPQGVVGGYTF
NA	TRBV10-3	NA	TRBJ1-1	TGTGCCATCCAGGGGACGGGCACTGAAGCTTTCTTT	CAIQGTGTEAFF
once	TRBV7-2	NA	TRBJ2-5	TGTGCCACGAGAACCGGGCCTACAGCGACCCAGTACTTC	CATRTGPTATQYF
once	TRBV2	TRBD2	TRBJ2-7	TGTGCCAGCAGTGAGGGACTAGCGGGGGGCTACGAGCAGTACTTC	CASSEGLAGGYEQYF
NA	TRBV24-1	TRBD1	TRBJ2-1	TGTGCCACCAGTGATTCTCCTGGACAGGGGCAGAGCAATGAGCAGTTCTTC	CATSDSPGQGQSNEQFF
NA	TRBV25-1	NA	TRBJ1-2	TGTGCCAGCAGTGCCCCCGGGACTCTACACAGGAGCTTTACCTTC	CASSAPGTLHRSFTF
NA	TRBV12-3/TRBV12-4	TRBD1	TRBJ1-6	TGTGCCAGCAGTTTGCGGGACAGGGGTCGGGCCCTCCACTTT	CASSLRDRGRALHF
NA	TRBV7-9	NA	TRBJ2-5	TGTGCCAGCAGCTTAGGGGACATACAAGAGACCCAGTACTTC	CASSLGDIQETQYF
NA	TRBV2	NA	TRBJ2-5	TGTGCCAGCTACTCCCGGGGACGAGAGACCCAGTACTTC	CASYSRGRETQYF
NA	TRBV6-1	NA	TRBJ1-1	TGTGCCATTACAGGGTGGGCGAACACTGAAGCTTTCTTT	CAITGWANTEAFF
NA	TRBV11-1	TRBD1	TRBJ1-5	TGTGCCAGCAGCGGAGGACAGGGAGGGGGCAATCAGCCCCAGCATTTT	CASSGGQGGGNQPQHF
NA	TRBV15	TRBD2	TRBJ2-1	TGTGCCACCAGCAGAGGAACTAGCGGGAGCACTGAGCAGTTCTTC	CATSRGTSGSTEQFF
NA	TRBV20-1	NA	TRBJ2-1	TGCAGTGCAGAACCAGGCGGACAAAGCTCCTACAATGAGCAGTTCTTC	CSAEPGGQSSYNEQFF
NA	TRBV2	TRBD2	TRBJ2-1	TGTGCCAGCAGTGAAGGGATAGCGGGGGGTGAGCAGTTCTTC	CASSEGIAGGEQFF
few	TRBV20-1	TRBD1	TRBJ2-1	TGCAGTGCTAGCTTTTCGGGGACAGACTACAATGAGCAGTTCTTC	CSASFSGTDYNEQFF
NA	TRBV7-2	NA	TRBJ2-7	TGTGCCAGCAGCTTTTACAGCTCCTACGAGCAGTACTTC	CASSFYSSYEQYF
few	TRBV25-1	NA	TRBJ2-7	TGTGCCAGCAGTGATTCTGGACAGTTAGGCCACGAGCAGTACTTC	CASSDSGQLGHEQYF
NA	TRBV5-5	NA	TRBJ1-1	TGTGCCAGCAGCTTGAGGCAGGTGAACACTGAAGCTTTCTTT	CASSLRQVNTEAFF
NA	TRBV12-3/TRBV12-4	NA	TRBJ1-6	TGTGCCAGCACCCCCCCGGGGAACTCACCCCTCCACTTT	CASTPPGNSPLHF
once	TRBV15	TRBD2	TRBJ2-3	TGTGCCACCAGCAGAGATTCTTCTAGCGGGGGACGCACAGATACGCAGTATTTT	CATSRDSSSGGRTDTQYF
few	TRBV20-1	TRBD2	TRBJ2-3	TGCAGTGCTAGAGATCCCCCCGTTAGCGGGACACCTAGCACAGATACGCAGTATTTT	CSARDPPVSGTPSTDTQYF
NA	TRBV20-1	NA	TRBJ2-2	TGCAGTGCTAGAGAAAGCCGGAGGGCCTACACCGGGGAGCTGTTTTTT	CSARESRRAYTGELFF
NA	TRBV5-6	NA	TRBJ1-2	TGTGCCAGCAGCTTGGGTGGGGCTACTAACTATGGCTACACCTTC	CASSLGGATNYGYTF
NA	TRBV29-1	TRBD1	TRBJ1-5	TGCAGCGTGCCCGGACAGGGGACACAGCCCCAGCATTTT	CSVPGQGTQPQHF
few	TRBV20-1	NA	TRBJ1-6	TGCAGTGCTAGTTTTCAGGGAAAGTCACCCCTCCACTTT	CSASFQGKSPLHF
NA	TRBV9	NA	TRBJ1-6	TGTGCCAGCAGCCCGGGGACCAGCTCCTATAATTCACCCCTCCACTTT	CASSPGTSSYNSPLHF
NA	TRBV7-9	NA	TRBJ1-1	TGTGCCAGCAGCCTCTTCTCCACTGAAGCTTTCTTT	CASSLFSTEAFF
few	TRBV10-3	TRBD2	TRBJ2-3	TGTGCCATCAGTGACGGGGGGGTCGGCACAGATACGCAGTATTTT	CAISDGGVGTDTQYF
few	TRBV19	NA	TRBJ2-5	TGTGCCAGTAGTATCTCATGGGATGTGAAGACCCAGTACTTC	CASSISWDVKTQYF
NA	TRBV5-1	TRBD1	TRBJ2-7	TGCGCCAGCAGCTATCAGAAGACAGGGGCCGGTTCCTACGAGCAGTACTTC	CASSYQKTGAGSYEQYF
NA	TRBV25-1	NA	TRBJ1-1	TGTGCCAGCAGTGACCAGCTCCAGGGGAGGCACACTGAAGCTTTCTTT	CASSDQLQGRHTEAFF
once	TRBV10-3	TRBD2	TRBJ2-3	TGTGCCACGGCACTAGCGGGGTCCCGTACTCTACGCACAGATACGCAGTATTTT	CATALAGSRTLRTDTQYF